The clone carrying this TCR beta chain was picked up a small number of times. The data stem from a study of control samples from healthy donors and cancer patients. The method was immunoSEQ multiplex PCR; TCRdb's version includes in-frame clones alone and lacks a portion of them. The sample includes about 68,000 clones, 75% to 85% of them seen just once. Unmatched junction bases numbered 15, after V lost 1 base and J lost 9 bases. The germline V gene has CDR1 SGHTA and CDR2 FQGNSA. The CDR3 has 18 residues. The sample was blood. This chain uses TRBV7-2 with TRBJ2-1; 10 bases are a match to TRBD2. The origin of this receptor is a man in his 60s in good health. The CDR3 here is CASSLGYSASGRWSEQFF. In nucleotides, the CDR3 is TGTGCCAGCAGCTTAGGGTACTCAGCTAGCGGGAGATGGAGTGAGCAGTTCTTC.